The count of the clone carrying this T cell receptor (beta chain) is one. Its antigen is unknown. This specimen belongs to a study of blood T cells in healthy people across ages. Study-level results: Diversity was higher, and naive CD4+ cells more numerous, in long-lived donors than in aged donors. TCR beta diversity, measured per million T cells, fell in a roughly linear way with age. Correlation between TCR beta diversity and naive T cell percentage was strong.

The CDR3 contains 15 residues. The germline CDR1 and CDR2 sequences are MDHEN and SYDVKM. Trimming took 10 bases from V and 9 from J; bases not matched to a gene: 13. For the second PCR, which ran for 7 to 11 cycles, a sample-barcoded 5' primer and a J-beta primer mix were used. TCRdb reprocessed the 5' RACE reads via MiXCR and lists one record per CDR3 protein. This sample has under 2 million distinct CDR3 sequences; roughly a third occur once, and the top ten carry 11%. This TCR was sampled from a woman younger than 45 in good health. Sequencing was done on a sample of blood. The genes are TRBV28 and TRBJ2-1, with TRBD1 matching over 12 bases. CDR3: CATGTGGFRGGEQFF. The DNA of the CDR3 is TGTGCCACTGGGACAGGGGGCTTTCGGGGAGGTGAGCAGTTCTTC.